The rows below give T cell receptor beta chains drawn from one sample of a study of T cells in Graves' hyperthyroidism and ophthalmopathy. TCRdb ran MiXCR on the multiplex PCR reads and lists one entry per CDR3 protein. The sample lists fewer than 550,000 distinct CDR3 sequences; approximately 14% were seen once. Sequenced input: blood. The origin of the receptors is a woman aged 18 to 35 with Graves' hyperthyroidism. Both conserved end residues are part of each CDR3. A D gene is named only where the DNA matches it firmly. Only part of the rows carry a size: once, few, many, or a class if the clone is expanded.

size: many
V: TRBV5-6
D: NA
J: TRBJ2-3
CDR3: CASSLGYRTQYF
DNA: TGTGCCAGCAGCCTGGGCTATCGCACGCAGTATTTT

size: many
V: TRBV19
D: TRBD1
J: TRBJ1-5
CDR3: CASGQGGQPQHF
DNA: TGTGCCAGCGGACAGGGGGGTCAGCCCCAGCATTTT

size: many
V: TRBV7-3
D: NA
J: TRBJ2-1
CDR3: CASSFEGLNEQFF
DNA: TGTGCCAGCAGCTTTGAGGGTCTCAATGAGCAGTTCTTC

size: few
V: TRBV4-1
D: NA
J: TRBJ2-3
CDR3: CASSHSGQASVGATQYF
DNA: TGCGCCAGCAGCCATAGCGGACAGGCTTCAGTCGGGGCCACGCAGTATTTT

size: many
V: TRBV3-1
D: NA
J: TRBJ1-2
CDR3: CASSQGAGELANYGYTF
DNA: TGTGCCAGCAGCCAAGGGGCAGGCGAGCTAGCTAACTATGGCTACACCTTC

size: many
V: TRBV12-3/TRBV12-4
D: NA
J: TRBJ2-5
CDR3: CASSLWAERQETQYF
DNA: TGTGCCAGCAGTTTGTGGGCAGAGAGGCAAGAGACCCAGTACTTC

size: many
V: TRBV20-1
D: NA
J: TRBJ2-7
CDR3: CSALVQATYEQYF
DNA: TGCAGTGCCCTAGTTCAGGCAACCTACGAGCAGTACTTC

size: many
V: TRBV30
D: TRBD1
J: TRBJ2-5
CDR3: CAWSARTGRIVETQYF
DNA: TGTGCCTGGAGTGCCCGGACAGGGAGGATTGTAGAGACCCAGTACTTC

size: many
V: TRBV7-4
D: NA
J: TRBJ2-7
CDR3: CASSSSQAGGRGGEQYF
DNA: TGTGCCAGCAGCTCCTCCCAGGCGGGGGGCAGGGGGGGCGAGCAGTACTTC

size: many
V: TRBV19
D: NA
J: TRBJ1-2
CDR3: CASSRVLGDGYTF
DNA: TGTGCCAGTAGCAGGGTCCTGGGGGATGGCTACACCTTC

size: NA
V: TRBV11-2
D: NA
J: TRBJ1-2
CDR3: CASSLRDGYTF
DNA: TGTGCCAGCAGCTTAAGAGATGGCTACACCTTC

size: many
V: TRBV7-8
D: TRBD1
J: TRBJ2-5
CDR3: CASSPGGAREETQYF
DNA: TGTGCCAGCAGCCCAGGGGGCGCCCGCGAAGAGACCCAGTACTTC

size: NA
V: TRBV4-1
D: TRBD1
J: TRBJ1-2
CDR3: CASSQVGQGINGYTF
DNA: TGCGCCAGCAGCCAAGTGGGACAGGGGATTAATGGCTACACCTTC

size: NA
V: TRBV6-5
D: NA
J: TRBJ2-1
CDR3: CASSYSNGPLTYNEQFF
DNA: TGTGCCAGCAGTTACTCGAACGGGCCTTTAACCTACAATGAGCAGTTCTTC

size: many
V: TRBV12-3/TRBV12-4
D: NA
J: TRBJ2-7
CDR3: CASSGQRAGTYEQYF
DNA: TGTGCCAGCAGTGGTCAGCGGGCAGGGACCTACGAGCAGTACTTC

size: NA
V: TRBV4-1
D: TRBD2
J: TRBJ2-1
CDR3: CASSQEGLAGVIAYNEQFF
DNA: TGCGCCAGCAGCCAGGAGGGACTAGCGGGAGTAATCGCCTACAATGAGCAGTTCTTC

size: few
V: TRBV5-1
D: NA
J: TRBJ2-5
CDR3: CASSLGTTLQETQYF
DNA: TGCGCCAGCAGCCTGGGAACGACCCTCCAAGAGACCCAGTACTTC

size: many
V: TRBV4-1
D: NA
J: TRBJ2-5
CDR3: CASSLVLGYGRETQYF
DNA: TGCGCCAGCAGCCTTGTCCTGGGCTACGGTCGGGAGACCCAGTACTTC

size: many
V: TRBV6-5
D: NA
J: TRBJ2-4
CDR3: CASSYSPASPKNIQYF
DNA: TGTGCCAGCAGTTACTCCCCGGCTAGCCCCAAAAACATTCAGTACTTC

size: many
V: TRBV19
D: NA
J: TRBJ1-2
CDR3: CASSTGPGYTF
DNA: TGTGCCAGTAGTACAGGGCCTGGCTACACCTTC

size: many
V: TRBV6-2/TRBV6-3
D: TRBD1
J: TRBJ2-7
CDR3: CASSPGQGTDEQYF
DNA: TGTGCCAGCAGTCCAGGACAGGGAACGGACGAGCAGTACTTC

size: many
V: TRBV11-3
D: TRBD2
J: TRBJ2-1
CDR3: CASSSTTSGRYNEQFF
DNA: TGTGCCAGCAGCTCGACGACTAGCGGGAGGTACAATGAGCAGTTCTTC